One and the same sample provided the 25 T cell receptor beta chains below, sequenced in a study of blood T cell repertoires in COVID-19. Libraries were prepared by immunoSEQ multiplex PCR; TCRdb keeps only in-frame clonotypes and omits some of them. The sample includes approximately 110,000 clones, roughly 86% of them seen just once. The sample consisted of peripheral blood. These receptors were collected from a human donor in a cohort sampled during active COVID-19.

The chain recombines TRBV5-8 with TRBJ2-7; D is unresolved. CDR1 is SGHTS, CDR2 YDEGEE, per germline. V lost 4 bases and J lost 5, with 4 bases in between. This CDR3 comprises 10 residues. In DNA form, the CDR3 reads TGTGCCAGCAGCGGGCACGAGCAGTACTTC. Protein sequence: CASSGHEQYF. The variable domain in full, completed from reference TRBV5-8 and TRBJ2-7, reads EAGVTQSPTHLIKTRGQQATLRCSPISGHTSVYWYQQALGLGLQFLLWYDEGEERNRGNFPPRFSGRQFPNYSSELNVNALELEDSALYLCASSGHEQYFGPGTRLTVT.

This chain links TRBV28 with TRBJ1-6, with 10 nucleotides matching TRBD1. The CDR3 covers 16 residues. V lost 4 bases to trimming and J lost 5 bases; unmatched junction nucleotides: 5. CDR1 MDHEN and CDR2 SYDVKM come from the germline V gene. CDR3 sequence (DNA): TGTGCCAGCAGTTATTCGGACAGGGGGAATAATTCACCCCTCCACTTT. It yields the protein CASSYSDRGNNSPLHF.

The genes are TRBV19 and TRBJ1-5; the D gene is possibly TRBD1 (5 bases). The germline gives CDR1 LNHDA, CDR2 SQIVND (reference sequence). The CDR3 has 15 amino acids. The ends were cut back, 9 bases at V and 8 bases at J, with 23 bases in the middle. The CDR3 loop is CASSPPSRRGEPQHF. CDR3 coding DNA: TGTGCCAGCTCCCCCCCTAGCCGGCGGGGGGAGCCCCAGCATTTT.

The rearrangement links TRBV10-3 to TRBJ1-2; the D is unclear. The CDR3 spans 14 residues. Trimming took off 6 bases at V and 1 base at J, with 12 bases between the two ends. Germline values: CDR1 ENHRY, CDR2 SYGVKD. The CDR3 DNA reads as TGTGCCATCAGGCAAGCACAGATTAACTATGGCTACACCTTC. It codes for CAIRQAQINYGYTF.

There are a few counts of this clone. J is TRBJ2-7 and V is TRBV24-1; unclear D gene. Germline-derived CDR1 and CDR2 are KGHDR and SFDVKD. The length of the CDR3 is 15 residues. The ends were cut back, 3 bases at V and 4 bases at J, with 15 bases in the middle. For the CDR3, the DNA is TGTGCCACCAGTGATATTCCGGCTAGATCGTACGAGCAGTACTTC. This gives the protein CATSDIPARSYEQYF.

The rearrangement uses TRBV6-2 or TRBV6-3 and TRBJ2-5, with a possible D match to TRBD2 (6 bases). Trimming cost V 5 bases and J 5 bases, with 12 bases left between them. Looked up from germline, CDR1 is MNHEY and CDR2 is SVGEGT. CDR3 length: 13 residues. In nucleotides, the CDR3 is TGTGCCAGCAGTCCGGGAGTGGGTGAGACCCAGTACTTC. Its protein is CASSPGVGETQYF.

The chain uses TRBV19 and TRBJ1-5, with 8 bases identical to TRBD1. Germline values: CDR1 LNHDA, CDR2 SQIVND (reference sequence). This CDR3 is 18 amino acids long. The junction had 15 bases not matched to a gene; V was cut back by 8 bases and J by 0 bases. CDR3 nucleotides: TGTGCCAGTTCGCCCCGACAGGGGTCAGTTTATAGCAATCAGCCCCAGCATTTT. It encodes CASSPRQGSVYSNQPQHF.

This chain links TRBV5-5 with TRBJ2-5, with 9 nucleotides matching TRBD2. The junction had 9 bases not matched to a gene; V was cut back by 1 base and J by 5 bases. The CDR3 extends over 16 amino acids. CDR1 SGHKS and CDR2 YYEKEE come from the germline V gene (reference sequence). CDR3 coding DNA: TGTGCCAGCAGCTTGCGGCCTAGCGGGAATAAGGAGACCCAGTACTTC. Translating it yields CASSLRPSGNKETQYF.

V usage is TRBV12-3 or TRBV12-4 and J usage is TRBJ1-2, with 8 positions matching TRBD1. J lost 4 bases, V lost 11 bases, and 9 bases had no gene match. CDR3 length equals 13 residues. This CDR3 is CASGQGAGYGYTF. The CDR3 coding sequence is TGTGCCTCAGGTCAGGGGGCAGGCTATGGCTACACCTTC.

The chain couples TRBV5-6 to TRBJ2-3; 9 bases are shared with TRBD2. With 2 bases clipped from V and 6 bases from J, the junction kept 16 bases outside the gene matches. This CDR3 spans 18 amino acids. Per the germline V gene, CDR1 is SGHDT and CDR2 is YYEEEE. CDR3 region: CASSFRGSRAGGLDTQYF. CDR3 DNA sequence: TGTGCCAGCAGCTTCCGTGGCTCTAGGGCGGGAGGGTTGGATACGCAGTATTTT.

CDR3 nucleotide sequence: TGCGCCAGCAGCCAAGATACGTGGACAGGGACCTACGAGCAGTACTTC. It yields the protein CASSQDTWTGTYEQYF. The rearrangement joins TRBV4-1 to TRBJ2-7; 8 bases are a match to TRBD1. The CDR3 covers 16 residues. The germline V gene encodes CDR1 MGHRA and CDR2 YSYEKL. Losses at the gene ends were 0 bases for V and 2 bases for J; bases not matched to a gene: 6.

The chain uses TRBV5-1 and TRBJ1-4; 8 bases agree with TRBD1. CDR3 length: 16 residues. Germline V gives CDR1 SGHRS, CDR2 YFSETQ. The ends lost 4 bases at V and 3 bases at J; junction bases unmatched: 8. The CDR3 region is CASSIGQGSANEKLFF. The CDR3 bases are TGCGCCAGCAGCATCGGACAGGGTTCAGCTAATGAAAAACTGTTTTTT.

The V call is TRBV27, the J call TRBJ2-7, with TRBD2 identical over 8 bases. The germline CDR1 and CDR2 sequences are MNHEY and SMNVEV (reference sequence). The CDR3 covers 13 residues. Trimming removed 5 bases from V and 4 bases from J; junction bases left unmatched: 4. CDR3 amino acids: CASSRTSYYEQYF. CDR3 coding DNA: TGTGCCAGCAGTCGGACTAGCTATTACGAGCAGTACTTC.

This clone was picked up one time. The rearrangement joins TRBV29-1 to TRBJ2-2; a possible D gene is TRBD1 (6 bases). This CDR3 has 14 amino acids. Trimming left V 5 bases short and J 2 bases short, with 12 bases between. CDR1 and CDR2 (germline): SQVTM, ANQGSEA. This CDR3 reads CSVQDSRNTGELFF. The CDR3 DNA sequence: TGCAGCGTTCAGGACAGCCGAAACACCGGGGAGCTGTTTTTT.

This chain joins TRBV9 and TRBJ2-3; 9 positions agree with TRBD1. Germline V gene sequence: CDR1 SGDLS, CDR2 YYNGEE. V shed 4 bases, J shed 3 bases, and the junction held 6 bases outside the gene matches. This CDR3 contains 15 residues. The CDR3 nucleotides are TGTGCCAGCAGCCACCGGACAGGGGATACAGATACGCAGTATTTT. Protein product: CASSHRTGDTDTQYF.

V and J are TRBV7-2 and TRBJ1-1; weak D call: TRBD1 (6 bases). V gave up 1 base and J gave up 0 bases, with 9 bases separating them. The CDR3 sequence is 15 residues long. Germline V gives CDR1 SGHTA, CDR2 FQGNSA. The CDR3 nucleotides are TGTGCCAGCAGCTTAGATGCAGGGGTGAACACTGAAGCTTTCTTT. Translating gives CASSLDAGVNTEAFF.

The chain carries TRBV24-1 and TRBJ2-5; TRBD2 might be the D (5 bases). This CDR3 is built from 15 residues. With 3 bases removed from V and 2 bases from J, the gap between germline ends came to 12 bases. Germline assignment: CDR1 KGHDR and CDR2 SFDVKD. CDR3 loop: CATSDPGSPQETQYF. CDR3 coding DNA: TGTGCCACCAGTGATCCGGGGAGCCCACAAGAGACCCAGTACTTC.

V is TRBV18 and J is TRBJ1-2; 10 nucleotides agree with TRBD1. The CDR3 extends over 15 amino acids. V gave up 3 bases and J gave up 0 bases; unmatched junction bases: 1. The germline CDR1 and CDR2 sequences are KGHSH and LQKENI. CDR3 nucleotide sequence: TGTGCCAGCTCACCGGGACAGGGGCCTAACTATGGCTACACCTTC. Protein sequence: CASSPGQGPNYGYTF.

V usage is TRBV5-8 and J usage is TRBJ1-1, with 7 bases that match TRBD1. Germline V gives CDR1 SGHTS, CDR2 YDEGEE. The CDR3 totals 14 residues. The V segment lost 4 bases and the J segment 0 bases; nucleotides outside the gene matches: 3. The CDR3: CASSEGQMNTEAFF. For the CDR3, the DNA is TGTGCCAGCAGCGAGGGACAGATGAACACTGAAGCTTTCTTT.

The chain recombines TRBV28 with TRBJ2-7; 8 bases fit TRBD2. The CDR3 runs to 12 residues. The trim removed 6 bases at V and 7 bases at J, leaving 5 bases unmatched. CDR1 is MDHEN and CDR2 is SYDVKM in the germline V gene. CDR3 protein: CASSIQREEQYF. CDR3 DNA: TGTGCCAGCAGCATTCAGCGGGAGGAGCAGTACTTC.

V gene TRBV14 combines with J gene TRBJ2-3; TRBD2 matches at 7 bases. Germline V gives CDR1 SGHDN, CDR2 FVKESK. CDR3 length: 19 amino acids. The ends lost 6 bases at V and 0 bases at J; junction bases unmatched: 18. CDR3 bases: TGTGCCAGCAGTCCAAGGACCAGCGGGGTTACCTCTAGCACAGATACGCAGTATTTT. As protein: CASSPRTSGVTSSTDTQYF.

The chain carries TRBV5-1 and TRBJ1-4, with 7 bases lining up with TRBD1. Unmatched junction bases numbered 9, after V lost 0 bases and J lost 7 bases. This CDR3 is built from 16 residues. Germline CDR1 is SGHRS and CDR2 is YFSETQ. The CDR3 bases are TGCGCCAGCAGCTTGGGAGACAGGGCCGGTGGTGAAAAACTGTTTTTT. Translation: CASSLGDRAGGEKLFF.

The V and J genes are TRBV19 and TRBJ2-1, with no clear D. Trimming cost V 2 bases and J 5 bases, with 7 bases left between them. Germline CDR1 is LNHDA and CDR2 is SQIVND (reference sequence). There are 13 residues in the CDR3. The CDR3: CASSISYDNEQFF. The CDR3 nucleotides read TGTGCCAGTAGTATAAGCTATGACAATGAGCAGTTCTTC.

The rearrangement links TRBV10-2 to TRBJ1-3, with unresolved D. Germline V lookup: CDR1 WSHSY, CDR2 SAAADI. V was clipped by 8 bases and J by 7 bases, with 6 bases between them. CDR3 length: 10 amino acids. The CDR3: CASPINTIYF. The CDR3 coding sequence is TGCGCCAGCCCAATTAACACCATATATTTT.

The chain couples TRBV6-2 or TRBV6-3 to TRBJ2-5, with 8 positions matching TRBD2. Germline-derived CDR1 and CDR2 are MNHEY and SVGEGT. The ends lost 3 bases at V and 3 bases at J; junction bases unmatched: 9. The CDR3 has 16 residues. DNA of the CDR3: TGTGCCAGCAGTTATCTTTCTTCGCGGGAGGAAGAGACCCAGTACTTC. This encodes CASSYLSSREEETQYF.